Detailed here is one T cell receptor beta chain. A few counts support this clonotype. What this receptor recognizes is not known. Base qualities are not recorded, but no much larger clone differs from it by a single base. Donors were around 37 systemically healthy Caucasian individuals from Russia aged roughly 6 to 95 years. Each donor gave 9.5 to 10 milliliters of peripheral blood, drawn into EDTA-treated Vacutainer tubes. PBMCs were isolated by Ficoll-Paque density-gradient centrifugation, with at least 7 million obtained per sample. Trizol reagent was used to extract total RNA from PBMCs, with at least 5 micrograms per sample. For every donor, an aliquot of PBMCs went through flow cytometry to measure the percentages of naive CD45RAhigh/CD27high T cells. This sample was taken from a study of blood T cells in healthy people across ages (dated by TCRdb to between 2015 and 2017). Regarding the research as a whole: In model experiments, template switching captured roughly one uniquely barcoded TCR beta cDNA molecule for every two T cells. To track age-related changes in TCR beta repertoire diversity, the study relied on deep sequencing normalized with unique cDNA molecular identifiers. For two donors (one aged 18 to 29 and one aged 80 or older), the study analyzed two additional independent replicas of 1 million unique cDNA reads from the same blood draw. To avoid experimental bias, donors of different ages were spread randomly across the sequencing lanes. Four age groups were formed from the donors: young (average roughly 15 years), middle-aged (just under 40), aged (62) and long-lived (less than 85). Overall study outcomes, separate from this receptor: As age increased, observed TCR beta diversity per million T cells dropped in a roughly linear way, and a significant reduction was already evident by age around 41. Observed TCR beta diversity correlated strongly with the percentage of naive T cells measured by flow cytometry. Compared with the aged group, more naive CD4+ T cells, fewer expanded clones and increased TCR diversity were shown by the long-lived group, suggesting age selection. The CMV infection status of donors was not known, potentially confounding age-related changes in expanded clonotypes. Since profiling was done on bulk unsorted PBMCs, naive and antigen-experienced compartments could not be conclusively compared. Total diversity estimates from one million sequenced T cells were considered lower bounds and underestimates.

Preparation of the library involved 5' RACE. Sequencing was carried out with an Illumina HiSeq 2500. The second PCR ran for about 6 to 11 cycles and used a J-beta primer mix along with a sample-barcoded 5' primer. A unique molecular identifier was introduced onto each TCR beta cDNA molecule by a template-switch 5' adaptor carrying 12 random nucleotides. Each sample yielded at least 2.5 million CDR3-containing paired-end reads. All of the RNA was converted into first-strand cDNA using the Mint cDNA synthesis kit, with a TRBC-specific oligonucleotide serving as the primer. Following uracil-DNA glycosylase treatment, a first 18-cycle PCR with universal primers M1SS and BC2_uni_R was performed on all cDNA. The paper's processing steps were these. For normalization, 1 million high-quality reads, each with a distinct molecular identifier, were randomly selected from each sample. Reads with shared molecular identifiers were discarded instead of being binned into consensus sequences. MiTCR, with a Q25 quality threshold and the strictest error-elimination algorithm, was used for CDR3 identification, clonotype clustering and error correction. Lower-bound total TCR beta diversity was estimated with a nonparametric unseen species model using Euler transformation. Through fastp at Q25 and MiXCR, TCRdb rebuilt clones from the public reads, retaining in-frame beta chains. Every CDR3 protein is listed once, alongside the most common genes and DNA of its rows. These V and J calls rely on TCRdb rather than the paper's analysis. The sample profile shows hundreds of thousands of distinct CDR3 sequences; around 38% of them were found once. Clones ranked in the top ten supply around 30% of the sample.

The sequencing sample was made of blood. The source is a man aged 80 or over in good health.

The CDR3 corresponds to CSVDPNPQGGYGYTF. The nucleotide sequence reads TGCAGCGTTGATCCCAACCCACAGGGGGGTTATGGCTACACCTTC. In this chain, TRBV29-1 is recombined with TRBJ1-2; 8 middle bases align to TRBD1. Taken from cysteine to phenylalanine, the CDR3 has 15 residues. Of all the DNA, just the CDR3 is kept, 45 bases in frame from base 1. Trimming removed 3 bases from V and 5 bases from J; the gene matches leave 11 bases unexplained. CDR1 SQVTM and CDR2 ANQGSEA were looked up in the germline V gene.